The next 14 T cell receptor beta chains were all read from a single sample in a study of T-cell reconstitution after alpha-beta-depleted transplantation in children. Unique molecular identifiers were built into the TCRbeta library. TCRdb independently ran MiXCR on the PCR reads; one entry per CDR3 protein. This sample yields about 580,000 distinct CDR3 sequences, of which more than 20% are seen a single time; around an eighth belongs to the top ten. This material consisted of PBMCs, mostly from graft donor cells, taken 360 days after TCRalphabeta/CD19-depleted stem cell transplant. The origin of the receptors is a boy in the first two years of life who had a stem cell transplant for acute myeloid leukemia, so the T cells may come from the graft donor.

This clonotype has just a few counts. The V gene is TRBV10-3, the J gene TRBJ2-7; D not resolved. V was cut by 2 bases and J by 5 bases, with 13 bases left in between. The CDR3 spans 14 residues. Germline CDR1 is ENHRY and CDR2 is SYGVKD. The CDR3: CAISEPGSQDEQYV. The CDR3 DNA reads TGTGCCATCAGTGAGCCCGGGTCTCAAGACGAGCAGTACGTC.

Comments on this clonotype: This may be a read error: a much more frequent sequence differs by one nucleotide. The chain recombines TRBV29-1 with TRBJ2-3; D perhaps matches TRBD2 (6 bases). CDR3 length: 13 amino acids. The V gene's germline CDR1 is SQVTM and CDR2 ANQGSEA. Here the CDR3 reads CSVGLADTDRQYF. The CDR3, as DNA: TGCAGCGTTGGGTTAGCGGACACAGATAGGCAGTATTTT.

This clonotype was seen many times. V and J are TRBV29-1 and TRBJ2-1; 11 bases line up with TRBD1. The V segment lost 3 bases and the J segment 10 bases; nucleotides outside the gene matches: 5. Germline V gene data show CDR1 as SQVTM and CDR2 as ANQGSEA. The CDR3 has 13 amino acids. The CDR3 DNA sequence: TGCAGCGTTGAGGGACAGGGGGTAGAGGAGCAGTTCTTC. Translating it yields CSVEGQGVEEQFF.

This rearrangement joins TRBV12-3 or TRBV12-4 to TRBJ1-5, with a weak D call TRBD1 (5 bases). The CDR3 consists of 15 residues. The V end was cut by 6 bases, the J end by 3 bases, with 15 bases between. CDR3 sequence: CASSLRVSSNQPQHF. CDR3 nucleotides: TGTGCCAGCAGCCTCAGGGTTAGCTCCAATCAGCCCCAGCATTTT.

Turning to this clonotype: A much larger clone is a single base away; this may be a read error. The V call is TRBV20-1, the J call TRBJ1-1; D possibly corresponds to TRBD1 (5 bases). Trimming cost V 5 bases and J 4 bases, with 11 bases left between them. CDR3 length: 12 residues. Germline V gene lookup returns CDR1 DFQATT and CDR2 SNEGSKA (reference sequence). In DNA, the CDR3 is TGCAGTGCTCTTGGGGCGTGCACTGAAGCTTTCTTT. Translation: CSALGACTEAFF.

This clonotype was observed many times. The V call is TRBV7-8, the J call TRBJ2-1; possible D gene TRBD1, 6 bases. V gave up 5 bases and J gave up 8 bases, with 19 bases separating them. The CDR3 spans 15 residues. From germline, CDR1 is SGHVS and CDR2 FQNEAQ. The CDR3 coding sequence is TGTGCCAGCAGCACACACAGGGTAAAGGATCATGAGCAGTTCTTC. It translates to CASSTHRVKDHEQFF.

Many counts were recorded for this clonotype. The CDR3 protein is CASSAPGYTEAFF. The CDR3 DNA reads TGTGCCAGCAGTGCTCCAGGGTACACTGAAGCTTTCTTT. The rearrangement joins TRBV12-3 or TRBV12-4 to TRBJ1-1; D may be TRBD1 (5 bases). The V end was cut by 5 bases, the J end by 3 bases, with 10 bases between. The CDR3 contains 13 residues.

The chain couples TRBV12-3 or TRBV12-4 to TRBJ1-5, with a tentative D call TRBD1 (6 bases). CDR3 size: 14 residues. The V end lost 6 bases, the J end lost 10 bases, and 19 bases lay between the germline ends. CDR3 sequence (DNA): TGTGCCAGCAGCACCAGACAGGCACAGGTACCCCAGCATTTT. Residues: CASSTRQAQVPQHF.

In its sample, this clonotype was seen many times. The chain uses TRBV7-9 and TRBJ2-1; TRBD2 is a possible D gene (6 bases). Trimming removed 5 bases from V and 6 bases from J, with 17 bases in between. Germline V CDR1 and CDR2: SEHNR, FQNEAQ (reference sequence). This CDR3 has 15 residues. The CDR3 DNA reads as TGTGCCAGCAGCCGCGGGGCCCTCGACTCCAATGAGCAGTTCTTC. It translates to CASSRGALDSNEQFF.

This clonotype was found a few times. The genes are TRBV12-3 or TRBV12-4 and TRBJ1-2, with D possibly matching TRBD1 (6 bases). This CDR3 is built from 15 residues. Trimming took off 3 bases at V and 2 bases at J, with 13 bases between the two ends. CDR3 region: CASSLVQGHNYGYTF. The CDR3 bases are TGTGCCAGCAGTTTGGTTCAGGGACACAACTATGGCTACACCTTC.

This clonotype was seen ten or more times. The chain couples TRBV7-2 to TRBJ1-1; perhaps TRBD1 as D (6 bases). The germline V and J ends were trimmed by 4 bases and 8 bases, with 17 bases remaining between them. Germline assignment: CDR1 SGHTA and CDR2 FQGNSA. The CDR3 is 14 amino acids. The CDR3 sequence is CASSSTRRGKEAFF. CDR3 coding DNA: TGTGCCAGCAGCTCAACGAGAAGGGGGAAAGAAGCTTTCTTT.

This clonotype was counted many times. The chain carries TRBV24-1 and TRBJ2-3; D gene unclear. The CDR3 is 12 amino acids. Germline assignment: CDR1 KGHDR and CDR2 SFDVKD. The V and J ends lost 8 bases and 2 bases respectively, with 7 bases between them. The CDR3 DNA sequence: TGTGCCACCACCGGGCCCACAGATACGCAGTATTTT. This codes for CATTGPTDTQYF.

This clonotype has a count of ten or more. The CDR3 nucleotides read TGCAGCGTTGACCCGGGGGAGGGCGAGCAGTACTTC. As protein: CSVDPGEGEQYF. The V and J genes are TRBV29-1 and TRBJ2-7; 7 bases map to TRBD2. CDR3 length: 12 residues. Germline loops: CDR1 SQVTM, CDR2 ANQGSEA. Unmatched junction bases numbered 5, after V lost 3 bases and J lost 6 bases.

This clonotype was picked up many times. V is TRBV3-1 and J is TRBJ2-5, with TRBD1 as a possible D gene (5 bases). From germline, CDR1 is LGHDT and CDR2 YNNKEL (reference sequence). The CDR3 contains 15 residues. With 4 bases removed from V and 7 bases from J, the gap between germline ends came to 19 bases. CDR3 coding DNA: TGTGCCAGCAGCCCACGATCCTGGGGCAGACGGACCCAGTACTTC. The encoded protein is CASSPRSWGRRTQYF.